This T cell receptor beta chain was recorded in a study of spatial heterogeneity in lung cancer. Regarding the study as a whole: The study found that expanded intratumoral alpha and beta TCR counts tracked tumor mutation counts.

The CDR3 consists of 15 residues. V was shortened by 5 bases and J by 6 bases, with 19 bases between the two germline ends. Each CDR3 protein is one row after TCRdb ran MiXCR on the 5' RACE reads. The table shows over 15,000 distinct CDR3 sequences, with around 6.5% occurring only once. The table lists this clonotype with a few counts. Its cognate antigen is unknown. Indicated time point: sample taken at primary tumor resection. J is TRBJ1-2 and V is TRBV12-3 or TRBV12-4; D not resolved. The origin of this receptor is a female donor with early-stage non-small cell lung cancer. The starting material was lung tumor tissue, obtained at surgery. CDR3 bases: TGTGCCAGCAGTCCTTCTGGTCTTCGAAGGGATGGCTACACCTTC. Protein product: CASSPSGLRRDGYTF.